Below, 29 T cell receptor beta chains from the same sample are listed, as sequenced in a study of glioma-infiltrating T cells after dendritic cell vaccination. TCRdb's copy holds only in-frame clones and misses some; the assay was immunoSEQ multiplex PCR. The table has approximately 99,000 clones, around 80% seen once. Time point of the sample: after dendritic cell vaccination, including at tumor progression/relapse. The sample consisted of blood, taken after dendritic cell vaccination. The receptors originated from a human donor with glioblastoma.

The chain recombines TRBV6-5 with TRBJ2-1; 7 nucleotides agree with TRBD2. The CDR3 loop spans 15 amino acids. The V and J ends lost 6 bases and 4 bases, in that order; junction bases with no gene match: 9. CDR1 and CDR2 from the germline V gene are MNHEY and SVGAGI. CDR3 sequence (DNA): TGTGCCAGCAGCCGCAGCGGGATTCAGTACAATGAGCAGTTCTTC. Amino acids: CASSRSGIQYNEQFF.

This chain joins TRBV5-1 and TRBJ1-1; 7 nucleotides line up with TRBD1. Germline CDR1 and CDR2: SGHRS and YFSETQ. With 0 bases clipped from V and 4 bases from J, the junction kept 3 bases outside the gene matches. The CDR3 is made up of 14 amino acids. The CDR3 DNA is TGCGCCAGCAGCTTGGGACAGGGCTTCACTGAAGCTTTCTTT. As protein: CASSLGQGFTEAFF. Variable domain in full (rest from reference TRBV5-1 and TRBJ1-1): KAGVTQTPRYLIKTRGQQVTLSCSPISGHRSVSWYQQTPGQGLQFLFEYFSETQRNKGNFPGRFSGRQFSNSRSEMNVSTLELGDSALYLCASSLGQGFTEAFFGQGTRLTVV.

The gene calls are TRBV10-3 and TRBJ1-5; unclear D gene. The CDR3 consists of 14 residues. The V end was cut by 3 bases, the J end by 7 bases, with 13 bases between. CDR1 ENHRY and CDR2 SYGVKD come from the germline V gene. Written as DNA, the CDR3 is TGTGCCATCAGTGAAAACGGGGTTGAACAGCCCCAGCATTTT. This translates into CAISENGVEQPQHF.

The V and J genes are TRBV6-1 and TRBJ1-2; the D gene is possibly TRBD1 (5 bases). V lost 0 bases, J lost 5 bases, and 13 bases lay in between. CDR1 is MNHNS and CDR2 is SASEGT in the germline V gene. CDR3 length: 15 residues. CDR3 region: CASSEARQNPYGYTF. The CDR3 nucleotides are TGTGCCAGCAGTGAAGCGCGACAGAACCCATATGGCTACACCTTC.

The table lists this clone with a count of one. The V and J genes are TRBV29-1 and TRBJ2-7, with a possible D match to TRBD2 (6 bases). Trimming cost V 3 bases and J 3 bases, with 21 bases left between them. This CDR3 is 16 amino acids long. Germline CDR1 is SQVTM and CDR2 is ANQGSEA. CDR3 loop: CSVEIFRDFEGYEQYF. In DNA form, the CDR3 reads TGCAGCGTTGAGATTTTTCGGGACTTCGAGGGCTACGAGCAGTACTTC.

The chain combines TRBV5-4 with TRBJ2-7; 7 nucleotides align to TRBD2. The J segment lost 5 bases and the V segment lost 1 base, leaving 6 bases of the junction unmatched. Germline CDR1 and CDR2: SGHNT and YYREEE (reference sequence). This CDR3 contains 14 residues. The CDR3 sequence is CASSLRGSRNEQYF. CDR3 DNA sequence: TGTGCCAGCAGCTTGCGCGGGAGTCGGAACGAGCAGTACTTC.

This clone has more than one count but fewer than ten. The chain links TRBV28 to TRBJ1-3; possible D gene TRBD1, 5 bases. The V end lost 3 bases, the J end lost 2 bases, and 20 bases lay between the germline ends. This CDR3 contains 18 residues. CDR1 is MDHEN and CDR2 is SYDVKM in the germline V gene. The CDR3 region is CASSFSGDQEGPGNTIYF. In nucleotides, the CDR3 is TGTGCCAGCAGTTTTTCTGGGGATCAGGAGGGACCTGGAAACACCATATATTTT.

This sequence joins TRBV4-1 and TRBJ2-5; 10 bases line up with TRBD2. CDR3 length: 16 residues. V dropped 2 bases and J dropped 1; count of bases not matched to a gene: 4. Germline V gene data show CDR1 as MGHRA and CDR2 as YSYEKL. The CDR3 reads CASSQSLAGAQETQYF. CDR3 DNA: TGCGCCAGCAGCCAATCGCTAGCGGGGGCCCAAGAGACCCAGTACTTC.

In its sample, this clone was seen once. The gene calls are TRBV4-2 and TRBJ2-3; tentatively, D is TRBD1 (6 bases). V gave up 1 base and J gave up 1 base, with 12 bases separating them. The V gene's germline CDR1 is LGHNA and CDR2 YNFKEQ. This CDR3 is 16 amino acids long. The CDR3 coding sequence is TGTGCCAGCAGCCAAGGATCGGCAGGGGGCACAGATACGCAGTATTTT. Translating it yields CASSQGSAGGTDTQYF.

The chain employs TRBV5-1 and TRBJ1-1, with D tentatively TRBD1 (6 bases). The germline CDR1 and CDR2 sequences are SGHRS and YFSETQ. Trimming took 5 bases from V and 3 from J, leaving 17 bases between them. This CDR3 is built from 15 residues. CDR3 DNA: TGCGCCAGCAGTCAAGGGACAACAAGGGACACTGAAGCTTTCTTT. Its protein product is CASSQGTTRDTEAFF.

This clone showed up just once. CDR3 DNA: TGCAGCGTTGAGTCCCAGATTTCCTACGAGCAGTACTTC. Translated: CSVESQISYEQYF. V usage is TRBV29-1 and J usage is TRBJ2-7, with no clear D. The CDR3 has 13 residues. V dropped 3 bases and J dropped 1 base, with 10 bases sitting between them. Germline V gene lookup returns CDR1 SQVTM and CDR2 ANQGSEA.

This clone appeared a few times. DNA of the CDR3: TGTGCCAGCAGCGGGGGACAGGGGGCTGGTGGAAACACCATATATTTT. The encoded protein is CASSGGQGAGGNTIYF. The chain recombines TRBV9 with TRBJ1-3; 12 bases match TRBD1. V dropped 3 bases and J dropped 3; count of bases not matched to a gene: 4. This CDR3 comprises 16 residues. Germline values: CDR1 SGDLS, CDR2 YYNGEE.

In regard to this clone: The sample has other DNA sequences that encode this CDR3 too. CDR3 residues: CASSSTSGAYNEQFF. DNA for the CDR3: TGCGCCAGCAGCTCCACTAGCGGGGCATACAATGAGCAGTTCTTC. The chain joins TRBV5-1 to TRBJ2-1, with 10 bases that match TRBD2. CDR1 and CDR2 from the germline V gene are SGHRS and YFSETQ. This CDR3 comprises 15 residues. The V segment lost 3 bases and the J segment 4 bases; nucleotides outside the gene matches: 4.

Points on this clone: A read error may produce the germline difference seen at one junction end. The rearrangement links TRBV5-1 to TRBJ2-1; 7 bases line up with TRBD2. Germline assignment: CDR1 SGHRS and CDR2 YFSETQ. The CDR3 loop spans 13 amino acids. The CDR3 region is CASSLGGPGEQFF. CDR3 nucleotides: TGCGCCAGCAGTTTGGGAGGGCCAGGAGAGCAGTTCTTC.

The CDR3 DNA reads TGTGCCAGCAGCTTAGTGCCCCCGAGGACTAGCGGGGGGCCAGGCGAGCAGTACTTC. Translation gives CASSLVPPRTSGGPGEQYF. The chain has TRBV7-8 and TRBJ2-7; 14 bases align to TRBD2. V lost 1 base, J lost 6 bases, and 14 bases stayed unmatched. CDR3 length: 19 residues. CDR1 and CDR2 (germline): SGHVS, FQNEAQ. Full variable domain (rest looked up from reference TRBV7-8 and TRBJ2-7): GAGVSQSPRYKVAKRGQDVALRCDPISGHVSLFWYQQALGQGPEFLTYFQNEAQLDKSGLPSDRFFAERPEGSVSTLKIQRTQQEDSAVYLCASSLVPPRTSGGPGEQYFGPGTRLTVT.

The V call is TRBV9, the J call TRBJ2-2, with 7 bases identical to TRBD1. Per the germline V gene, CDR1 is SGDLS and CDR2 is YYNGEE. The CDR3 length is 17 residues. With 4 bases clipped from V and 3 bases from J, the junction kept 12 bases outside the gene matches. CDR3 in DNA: TGTGCCAGCAGCCCGAGAGGGACAGTGAGACACACCGGGGAGCTGTTTTTT. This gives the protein CASSPRGTVRHTGELFF.

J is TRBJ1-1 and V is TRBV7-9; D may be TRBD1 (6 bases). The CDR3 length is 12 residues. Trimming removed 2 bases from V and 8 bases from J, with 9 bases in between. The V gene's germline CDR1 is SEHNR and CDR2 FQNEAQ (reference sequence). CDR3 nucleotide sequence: TGTGCCAGCAGCTTAACTCAGGGGGAAGCTTTCTTT. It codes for CASSLTQGEAFF.

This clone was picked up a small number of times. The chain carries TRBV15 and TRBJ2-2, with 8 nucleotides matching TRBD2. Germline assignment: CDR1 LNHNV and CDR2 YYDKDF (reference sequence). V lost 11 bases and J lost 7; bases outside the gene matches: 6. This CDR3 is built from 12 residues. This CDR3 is CAVGGDGGELFF. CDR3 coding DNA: TGTGCCGTCGGGGGGGATGGCGGGGAGCTGTTTTTT.

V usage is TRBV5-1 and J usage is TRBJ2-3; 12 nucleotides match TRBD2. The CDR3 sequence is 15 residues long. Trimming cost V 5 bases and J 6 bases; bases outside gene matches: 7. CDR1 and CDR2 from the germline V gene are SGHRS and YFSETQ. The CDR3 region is CASSLAGGPGDTQYF. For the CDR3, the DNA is TGCGCCAGCAGTCTAGCGGGGGGGCCGGGGGATACGCAGTATTTT.

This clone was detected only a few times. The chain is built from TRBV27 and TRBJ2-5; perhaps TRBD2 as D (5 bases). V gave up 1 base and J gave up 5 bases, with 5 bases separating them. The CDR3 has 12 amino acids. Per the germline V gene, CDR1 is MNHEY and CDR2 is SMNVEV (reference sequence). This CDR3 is CASSLWRETQYF. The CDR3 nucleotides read TGTGCCAGCAGTTTATGGAGGGAGACCCAGTACTTC.

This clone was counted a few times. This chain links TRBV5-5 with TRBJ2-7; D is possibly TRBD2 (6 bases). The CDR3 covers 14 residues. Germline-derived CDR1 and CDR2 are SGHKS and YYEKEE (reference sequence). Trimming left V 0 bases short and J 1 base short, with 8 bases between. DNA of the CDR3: TGTGCCAGCAGCTTGGTGCGGGGTTCCTACGAGCAGTACTTC. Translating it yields CASSLVRGSYEQYF.

CDR3 residues: CACRSGTYEQYF. The CDR3, as DNA: TGTGCCTGCCGTAGCGGAACCTACGAGCAGTACTTC. The chain employs TRBV30 and TRBJ2-7, with D possibly matching TRBD2 (6 bases). The CDR3 is 12 amino acids. The germline V and J ends were trimmed by 6 bases and 2 bases, with 11 bases remaining between them. The germline gives CDR1 GTSNPN, CDR2 SVGIG (reference sequence).

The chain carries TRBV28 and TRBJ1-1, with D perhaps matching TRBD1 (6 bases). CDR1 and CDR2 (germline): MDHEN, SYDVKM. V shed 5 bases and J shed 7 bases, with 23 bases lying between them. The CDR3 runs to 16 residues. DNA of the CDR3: TGTGCCAGCAGTCAAAAGGGGCAGGGGCGACGATTTGAAGCTTTCTTT. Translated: CASSQKGQGRRFEAFF.

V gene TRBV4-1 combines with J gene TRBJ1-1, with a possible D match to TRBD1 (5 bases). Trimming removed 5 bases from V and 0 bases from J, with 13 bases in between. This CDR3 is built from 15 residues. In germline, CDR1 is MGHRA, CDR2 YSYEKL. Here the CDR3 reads CASSKNQGMNTEAFF. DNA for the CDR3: TGCGCCAGCAGCAAAAATCAGGGTATGAACACTGAAGCTTTCTTT.

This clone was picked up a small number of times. DNA for the CDR3: TGTGCCAGCAGCCTACAGGGGATCTCTGGAAACACCATATATTTT. Amino acids: CASSLQGISGNTIYF. The V and J genes are TRBV9 and TRBJ1-3; 7 bases agree with TRBD1. CDR1 and CDR2 from the germline V gene are SGDLS and YYNGEE. The J segment lost 0 bases and the V segment lost 4 bases, leaving 4 bases of the junction unmatched. The CDR3 sequence is 15 residues long.

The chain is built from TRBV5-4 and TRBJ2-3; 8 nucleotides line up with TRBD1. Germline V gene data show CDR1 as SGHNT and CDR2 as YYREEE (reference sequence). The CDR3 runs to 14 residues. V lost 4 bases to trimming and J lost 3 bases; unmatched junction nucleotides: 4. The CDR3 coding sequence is TGTGCCAGCAGCCTAAGACAGGGGACAGATACGCAGTATTTT. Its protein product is CASSLRQGTDTQYF.

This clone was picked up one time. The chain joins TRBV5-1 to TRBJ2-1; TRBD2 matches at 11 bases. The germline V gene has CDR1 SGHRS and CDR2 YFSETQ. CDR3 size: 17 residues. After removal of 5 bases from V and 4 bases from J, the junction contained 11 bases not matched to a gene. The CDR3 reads CASRTHPLAGGYNEQFF. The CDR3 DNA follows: TGCGCCAGCAGAACCCATCCCCTAGCGGGAGGTTACAATGAGCAGTTCTTC.

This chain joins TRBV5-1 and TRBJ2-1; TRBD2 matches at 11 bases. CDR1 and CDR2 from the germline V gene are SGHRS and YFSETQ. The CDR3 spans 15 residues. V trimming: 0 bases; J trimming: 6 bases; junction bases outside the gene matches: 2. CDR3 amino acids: CASSLVAGGGNEQFF. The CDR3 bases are TGCGCCAGCAGCTTGGTAGCGGGAGGGGGCAATGAGCAGTTCTTC.

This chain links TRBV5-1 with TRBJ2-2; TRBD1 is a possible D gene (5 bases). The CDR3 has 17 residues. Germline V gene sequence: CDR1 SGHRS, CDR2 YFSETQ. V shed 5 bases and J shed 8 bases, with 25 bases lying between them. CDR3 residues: CASSRVYRKEVSGELFF. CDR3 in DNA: TGCGCCAGCAGTCGTGTCTACAGGAAAGAGGTCTCTGGGGAGCTGTTTTTT.